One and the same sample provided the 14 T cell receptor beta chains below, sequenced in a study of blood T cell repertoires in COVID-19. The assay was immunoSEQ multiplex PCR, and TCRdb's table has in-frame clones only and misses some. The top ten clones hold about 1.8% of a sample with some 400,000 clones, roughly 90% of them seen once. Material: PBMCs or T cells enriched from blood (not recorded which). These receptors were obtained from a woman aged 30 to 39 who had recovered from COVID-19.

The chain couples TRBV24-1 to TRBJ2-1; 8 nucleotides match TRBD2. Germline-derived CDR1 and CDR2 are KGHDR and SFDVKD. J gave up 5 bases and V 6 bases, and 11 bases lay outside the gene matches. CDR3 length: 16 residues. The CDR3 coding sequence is TGTGCCACCAGTTCCCCGGGGGGGATGCTAGACAATGAGCAGTTCTTC. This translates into CATSSPGGMLDNEQFF.

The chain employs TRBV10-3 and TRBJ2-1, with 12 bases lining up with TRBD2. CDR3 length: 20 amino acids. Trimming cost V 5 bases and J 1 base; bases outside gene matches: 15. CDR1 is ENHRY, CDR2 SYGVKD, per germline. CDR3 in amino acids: CAISNDKLAGGYRSYNEQFF. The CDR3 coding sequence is TGTGCCATCAGTAACGATAAACTAGCGGGAGGCTACCGTTCCTACAATGAGCAGTTCTTC.

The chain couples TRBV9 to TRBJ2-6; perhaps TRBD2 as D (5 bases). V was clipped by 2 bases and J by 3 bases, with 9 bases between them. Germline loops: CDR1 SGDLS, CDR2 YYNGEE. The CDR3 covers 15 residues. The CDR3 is CASSVLGSGANVLTF. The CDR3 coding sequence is TGTGCCAGCAGCGTTCTAGGGAGTGGGGCCAACGTCCTGACTTTC.

CDR3 residues: CASSPWDRGLGKNTGELFF. The CDR3 nucleotides are TGTGCCAGCAGCCCTTGGGACAGGGGTCTTGGTAAAAACACCGGGGAGCTGTTTTTT. The gene calls are TRBV7-3 and TRBJ2-2; 10 bases are shared with TRBD1. V was pared by 5 bases and J by 2 bases, with 14 bases of the junction left unmatched. CDR1 and CDR2 from the germline V gene are SGHTA and FQGTGA. This CDR3 is 19 amino acids long.

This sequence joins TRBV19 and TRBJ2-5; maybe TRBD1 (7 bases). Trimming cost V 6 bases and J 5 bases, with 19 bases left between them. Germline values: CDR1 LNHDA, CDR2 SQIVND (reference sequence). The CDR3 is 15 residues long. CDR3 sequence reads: CASRALTGAGETQYF. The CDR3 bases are TGTGCCAGTAGAGCTCTCACAGGGGCGGGGGAGACCCAGTACTTC.

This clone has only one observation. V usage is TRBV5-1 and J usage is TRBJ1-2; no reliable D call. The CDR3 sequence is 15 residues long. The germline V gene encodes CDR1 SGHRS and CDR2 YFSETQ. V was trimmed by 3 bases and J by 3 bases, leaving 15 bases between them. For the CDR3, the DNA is TGCGCCAGCAGCTCCGCAGGCAATTCGTACTATGGCTACACCTTC. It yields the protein CASSSAGNSYYGYTF.

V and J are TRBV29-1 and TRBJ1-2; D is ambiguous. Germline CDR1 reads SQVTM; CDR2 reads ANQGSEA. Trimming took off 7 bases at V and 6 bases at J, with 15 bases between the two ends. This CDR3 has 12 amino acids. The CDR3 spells CSAEPGYNGYTF. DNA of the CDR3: TGCAGCGCCGAACCCGGGTACAATGGCTACACCTTC.

CDR3 sequence reads: CASSTTGTGTYEQYF. For the CDR3, the DNA is TGTGCCAGCAGCACTACCGGGACAGGGACCTACGAGCAGTACTTC. This rearrangement joins TRBV7-2 to TRBJ2-7, with TRBD1 matching over 9 bases. The V and J ends lost 5 bases and 2 bases, in that order; junction bases with no gene match: 7. This CDR3 is built from 15 residues. Germline V gives CDR1 SGHTA, CDR2 FQGNSA.

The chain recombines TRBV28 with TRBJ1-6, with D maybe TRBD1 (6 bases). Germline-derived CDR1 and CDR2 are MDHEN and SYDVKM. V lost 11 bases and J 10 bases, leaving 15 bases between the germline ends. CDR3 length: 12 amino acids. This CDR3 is CASRTVKSPLHF. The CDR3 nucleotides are TGTGCCTCACGGACAGTAAAGTCACCCCTCCACTTT.

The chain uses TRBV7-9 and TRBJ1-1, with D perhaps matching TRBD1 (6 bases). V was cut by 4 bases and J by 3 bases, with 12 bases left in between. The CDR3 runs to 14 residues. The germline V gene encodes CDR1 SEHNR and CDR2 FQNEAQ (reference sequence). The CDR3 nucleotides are TGTGCCAGCAGCTCCATAGGGGGAGACACTGAAGCTTTCTTT. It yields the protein CASSSIGGDTEAFF.

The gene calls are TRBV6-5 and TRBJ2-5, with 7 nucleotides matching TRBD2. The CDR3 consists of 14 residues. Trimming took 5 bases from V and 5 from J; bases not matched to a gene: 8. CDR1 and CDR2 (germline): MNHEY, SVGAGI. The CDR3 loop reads CASSPGEGEETQYF. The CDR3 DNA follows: TGTGCCAGCAGTCCCGGGGAGGGCGAGGAGACCCAGTACTTC.

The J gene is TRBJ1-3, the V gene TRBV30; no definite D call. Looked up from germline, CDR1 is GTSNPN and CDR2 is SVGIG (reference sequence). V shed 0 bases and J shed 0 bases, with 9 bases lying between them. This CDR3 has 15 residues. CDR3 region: CAWSVLGYSGNTIYF. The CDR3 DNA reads TGTGCCTGGAGTGTACTAGGGTACTCTGGAAACACCATATATTTT.

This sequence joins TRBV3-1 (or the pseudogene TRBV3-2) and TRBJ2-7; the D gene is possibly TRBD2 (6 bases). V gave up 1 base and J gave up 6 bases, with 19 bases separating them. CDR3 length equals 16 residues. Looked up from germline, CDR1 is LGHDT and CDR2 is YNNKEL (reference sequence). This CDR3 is CASSQVGGVYLREQYF. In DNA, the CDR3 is TGTGCCAGCAGCCAAGTCGGGGGAGTATATTTACGCGAGCAGTACTTC.

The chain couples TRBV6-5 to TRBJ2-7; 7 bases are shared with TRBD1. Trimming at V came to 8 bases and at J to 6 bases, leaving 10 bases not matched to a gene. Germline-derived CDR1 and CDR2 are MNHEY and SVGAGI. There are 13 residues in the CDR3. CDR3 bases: TGTGCCAGCCAGGAAACAGGGGTCCGCGAGCAGTACTTC. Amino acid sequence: CASQETGVREQYF.